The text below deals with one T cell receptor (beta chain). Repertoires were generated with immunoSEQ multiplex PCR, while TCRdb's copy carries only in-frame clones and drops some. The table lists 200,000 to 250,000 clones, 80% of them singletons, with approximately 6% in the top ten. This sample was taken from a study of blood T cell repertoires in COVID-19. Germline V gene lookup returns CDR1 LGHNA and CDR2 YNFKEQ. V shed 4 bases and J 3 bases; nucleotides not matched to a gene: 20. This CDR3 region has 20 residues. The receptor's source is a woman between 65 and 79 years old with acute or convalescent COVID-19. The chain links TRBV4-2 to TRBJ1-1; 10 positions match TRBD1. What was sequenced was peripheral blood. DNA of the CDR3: TGTGCCAGCAGCCCCCTCGTTTTTCGACAGGGGGCGGCGAAGTACACTGAAGCTTTCTTT. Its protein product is CASSPLVFRQGAAKYTEAFF.